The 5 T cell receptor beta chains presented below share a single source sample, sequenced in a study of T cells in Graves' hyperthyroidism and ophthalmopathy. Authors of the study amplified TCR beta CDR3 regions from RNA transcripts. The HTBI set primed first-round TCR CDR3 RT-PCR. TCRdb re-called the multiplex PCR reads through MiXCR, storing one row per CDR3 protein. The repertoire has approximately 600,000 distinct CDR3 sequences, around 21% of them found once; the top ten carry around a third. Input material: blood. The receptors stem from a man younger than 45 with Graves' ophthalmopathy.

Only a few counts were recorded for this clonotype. The CDR3 DNA reads TGTGCCAGCAGCTCCTACTGGGGATACGAGCAGTACTTC. It specifies CASSSYWGYEQYF. This sequence joins TRBV7-2 and TRBJ2-7; D not resolved. CDR1 and CDR2 (germline): SGHTA, FQGNSA. V was trimmed by 4 bases and J by 4 bases, leaving 11 bases between them. The CDR3 totals 13 residues.

This chain's CDR3 is CASSSPGQGATGELFF. CDR3 nucleotides: TGTGCCAGCAGTTCACCGGGACAGGGTGCCACCGGGGAGCTGTTTTTT. This sequence joins TRBV7-9 and TRBJ2-2, with TRBD1 identical over 9 bases. This CDR3 comprises 16 residues. J lost 4 bases, V lost 6 bases, and 9 bases had no gene match. Germline-derived CDR1 and CDR2 are SEHNR and FQNEAQ (reference sequence).

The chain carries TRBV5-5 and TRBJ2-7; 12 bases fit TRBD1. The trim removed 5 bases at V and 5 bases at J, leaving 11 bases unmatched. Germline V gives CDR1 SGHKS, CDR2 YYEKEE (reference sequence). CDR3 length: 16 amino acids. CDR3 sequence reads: CASREQPGQGAHEQYF. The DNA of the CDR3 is TGTGCCAGCAGAGAACAACCGGGACAGGGGGCCCACGAGCAGTACTTC.

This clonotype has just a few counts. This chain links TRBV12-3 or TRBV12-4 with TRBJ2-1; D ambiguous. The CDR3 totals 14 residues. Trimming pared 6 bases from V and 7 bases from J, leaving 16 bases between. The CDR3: CASSPGVTRNEQFF. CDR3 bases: TGTGCCAGCAGCCCTGGGGTGACACGTAATGAGCAGTTCTTC.

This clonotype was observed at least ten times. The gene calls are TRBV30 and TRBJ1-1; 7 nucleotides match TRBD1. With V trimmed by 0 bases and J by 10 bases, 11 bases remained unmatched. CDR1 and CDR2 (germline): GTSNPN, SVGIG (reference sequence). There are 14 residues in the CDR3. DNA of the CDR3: TGTGCCTGGAGTGTAGGAGGGGGCCTTTTTGGAGCTTTCTTT. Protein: CAWSVGGGLFGAFF.